These 8 T cell receptor beta chains originate from one sample sequenced in a study of blood T cells in healthy people across ages. Sample-barcoded 5' priming and a J-beta primer mix drove a second PCR of roughly 7 to 11 cycles. TCRdb reanalysed the 5' RACE reads using MiXCR and keeps one entry per CDR3 protein. Of about 1.8 million distinct CDR3 sequences detected, 49% appear once; the ten largest clones hold about 2.1%. Material: blood. These TCRs come from a woman between 35 and 50 years old in good health.

This chain joins TRBV27 and TRBJ1-2, with TRBD1 as a possible D gene (5 bases). Germline CDR1 reads MNHEY; CDR2 reads SMNVEV (reference sequence). CDR3 size: 8 residues. V was trimmed by 10 bases and J by 13 bases, leaving 10 bases between them. CDR3 in amino acids: CAKTRGTF. The CDR3 DNA follows: TGTGCCAAGACAAGGGGCACCTTC.

The rearrangement uses TRBV12-3 or TRBV12-4 and TRBJ2-4; TRBD2 aligns across 11 bases. Gene TRBJ2-5 matches the end of the DNA better, so the J call may be wrong. The CDR3 is made up of 17 amino acids. The DNA for the CDR3 is TGTGCCAGCAGTTTAGGTCGGGCTAGCGGGGGGCAAGAGACCCAGTACTTC. This codes for CASSLGRASGGQETQYF.

This clonotype came up a few times. For the CDR3, the DNA is TGCAGCGTTGATGGGGGACTAGCGGGGGGCAATGAGCAGTTCTTC. As protein: CSVDGGLAGGNEQFF. The V gene is TRBV29-1, the J gene TRBJ2-1; 15 nucleotides line up with TRBD2. Germline V CDR1 and CDR2: SQVTM, ANQGSEA. This CDR3 is 15 amino acids long. Trimming at V came to 3 bases and at J to 6 bases, leaving 3 bases not matched to a gene.

The table lists this clonotype with a few counts. The V gene is TRBV11-2, the J gene TRBJ2-5; weak D call: TRBD1 (5 bases). The germline CDR1 and CDR2 sequences are SGHAT and FQNNGV. The CDR3 consists of 14 residues. Trimming shortened V by 3 bases and J by 5 bases, and 13 bases separated the two germline ends. Written as DNA, the CDR3 is TGTGCCAGCAGCTTCCAGCAGGGTCGGGAGACCCAGTACTTC. This translates into CASSFQQGRETQYF.

This clonotype was seen a handful of times. V usage is TRBV4-3 and J usage is TRBJ2-3; 8 nucleotides agree with TRBD2. The germline CDR1 and CDR2 sequences are LGHNA and YSLEER. This CDR3 region has 20 residues. The V and J ends lost 0 bases and 0 bases, in that order; junction bases with no gene match: 14. CDR3: CASSQDGSLTSDSSTDTQYF. The CDR3 DNA reads TGCGCCAGCAGCCAAGATGGGTCACTGACTAGCGACTCTAGCACAGATACGCAGTATTTT.

The V call is TRBV10-3, the J call TRBJ2-7; the D gene is possibly TRBD2 (5 bases). V lost 10 bases, J lost 3 bases, and 10 bases lay in between. The germline CDR1 and CDR2 sequences are ENHRY and SYGVKD. This CDR3 comprises 11 residues. The CDR3 is CATGRDYEQYF. The CDR3 DNA reads TGTGCCACCGGACGGGACTACGAGCAGTACTTC.

This clonotype was recorded once. This chain joins TRBV5-1 and TRBJ2-7, with TRBD1 matching 7 bases. The trim removed 5 bases at V and 4 bases at J, leaving 15 bases unmatched. The CDR3 has 16 amino acids. Germline assignment: CDR1 SGHRS and CDR2 YFSETQ. CDR3 nucleotide sequence: TGCGCCAGCAGTGTGGTCGTCGGTACAGGGGAGTACGAGCAGTACTTC. Its translation: CASSVVVGTGEYEQYF.

This chain uses TRBV9 with TRBJ1-2; D possibly corresponds to TRBD1 (6 bases). Trimming left V 4 bases short and J 1 base short, with 20 bases between. The germline CDR1 and CDR2 sequences are SGDLS and YYNGEE. There are 17 residues in the CDR3. CDR3 residues: CASSSQRGQILNYGYTF. CDR3 bases: TGTGCCAGCAGCTCTCAGCGGGGGCAGATCCTTAACTATGGCTACACCTTC.